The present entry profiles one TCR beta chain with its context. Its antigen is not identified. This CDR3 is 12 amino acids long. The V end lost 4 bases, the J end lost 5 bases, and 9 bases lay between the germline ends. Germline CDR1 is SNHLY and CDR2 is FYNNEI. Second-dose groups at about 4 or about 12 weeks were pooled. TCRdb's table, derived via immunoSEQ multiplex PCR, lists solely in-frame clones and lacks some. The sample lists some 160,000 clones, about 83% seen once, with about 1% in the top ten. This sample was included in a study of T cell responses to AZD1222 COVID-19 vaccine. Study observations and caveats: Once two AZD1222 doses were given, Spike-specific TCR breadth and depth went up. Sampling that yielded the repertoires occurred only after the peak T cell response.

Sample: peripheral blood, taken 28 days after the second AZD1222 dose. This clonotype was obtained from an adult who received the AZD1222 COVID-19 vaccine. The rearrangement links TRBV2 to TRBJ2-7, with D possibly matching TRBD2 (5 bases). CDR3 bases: TGTGCCAGCAGTGTCTCGGGGAACGAGCAGTACTTC. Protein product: CASSVSGNEQYF.